Presented here are 18 T cell receptor beta chains from one specimen sequenced in a study of shared clonotypes between healthy human individuals. Here immunoSEQ multiplex PCR was the method, and the copy in TCRdb shows in-frame clones only, minus some. The data hold around 990,000 clones, with about 80% observed a single time. Sequenced input: memory CD4+ T cells from PBMCs. Subset meaning: CD45RA-negative fraction. Source of these receptors: a man aged 18 to 29 in good health. Some clones in this sample may be carry-over from other donors' samples.

The rearrangement links TRBV2 to TRBJ2-3, with D tentatively TRBD2 (6 bases). CDR1 and CDR2 (germline): SNHLY, FYNNEI. The CDR3 is 11 residues long. V was cut by 6 bases and J by 9 bases, with 10 bases left in between. This CDR3 reads CASRSSETQYF. DNA of the CDR3: TGTGCCAGCAGGTCTAGCGAAACGCAGTATTTT.

This chain joins TRBV11-2 and TRBJ1-2; D is uncertain. CDR3 size: 11 residues. V was clipped by 2 bases and J by 3 bases, with 1 base between them. CDR1 and CDR2 from the germline V gene are SGHAT and FQNNGV. The CDR3 loop reads CASSLYYGYTF. In DNA, the CDR3 is TGTGCCAGCAGCTTATACTATGGCTACACCTTC.

The V call is TRBV2, the J call TRBJ1-2; 7 positions match TRBD1. Germline assignment: CDR1 SNHLY and CDR2 FYNNEI. The junction had 9 bases not matched to a gene; V was cut back by 6 bases and J by 2 bases. This CDR3 contains 15 residues. The CDR3 DNA reads TGTGCCAGCAGAAGATCACAGGGACAGAACTATGGCTACACCTTC. Protein: CASRRSQGQNYGYTF. Looking up the rest from reference TRBV2 and TRBJ1-2 gives the full variable domain: EPEVTQTPSHQVTQMGQEVILRCVPISNHLYFYWYRQILGQKVEFLVSFYNNEISEKSEIFDDQFSVERPDGSNFTLKIRSTKLEDSAMYFCASRRSQGQNYGYTFGSGTRLTVV.

In its sample, this clone was seen a few times. The chain combines TRBV10-3 with TRBJ2-1; D is ambiguous. The V gene's germline CDR1 is ENHRY and CDR2 SYGVKD. V shed 8 bases and J shed 7 bases, with 15 bases lying between them. The CDR3 length is 13 residues. The CDR3 DNA reads as TGTGCCATCTCCGGCCCCTTGGGGAATGAGCAGTTCTTC. It codes for CAISGPLGNEQFF.

The rearrangement uses TRBV5-8 and TRBJ2-1; perhaps TRBD1 as D (6 bases). Deletions cut 0 bases from V and 5 bases from J, with 15 bases between. There are 16 residues in the CDR3. The V gene's germline CDR1 is SGHTS and CDR2 YDEGEE. For the CDR3, the DNA is TGTGCCAGCAGCTTGGCAGGGCAGGGGATGGACAATGAGCAGTTCTTC. Translation gives CASSLAGQGMDNEQFF.

The chain has TRBV4-3 and TRBJ1-1; weak D call: TRBD1 (6 bases). The germline V and J ends were trimmed by 3 bases and 0 bases, with 8 bases remaining between them. This CDR3 comprises 14 residues. Germline V gene sequence: CDR1 LGHNA, CDR2 YSLEER. DNA of the CDR3: TGCGCCAGCAGCCAGGAGGGGGTGAACACTGAAGCTTTCTTT. Protein product: CASSQEGVNTEAFF.

The chain uses TRBV25-1 and TRBJ1-4; 7 nucleotides match TRBD1. The V and J ends lost 0 bases and 7 bases, in that order; junction bases with no gene match: 5. The germline V gene has CDR1 MGHDK and CDR2 SYGVNS. This CDR3 contains 15 residues. CDR3 nucleotides: TGTGCCAGCAGTGAATATGCAGGGGGGTCTGAAAAACTGTTTTTT. As protein: CASSEYAGGSEKLFF.

The sample holds one count of this clone. The chain has TRBV30 and TRBJ2-7; tentatively, D is TRBD1 (5 bases). Trimming left V 3 bases short and J 1 base short, with 10 bases between. Germline V gives CDR1 GTSNPN, CDR2 SVGIG (reference sequence). The CDR3 contains 13 residues. Here the CDR3 DNA reads TGTGCCTGGAGAGGGGATCGATCCTACGAGCAGTACTTC. Amino acid sequence: CAWRGDRSYEQYF.

The rearrangement joins TRBV7-8 to TRBJ2-2; D uncertain. The V and J ends lost 5 bases and 6 bases respectively, with 16 bases between them. Per germline, CDR1 SGHVS and CDR2 FQNEAQ. The CDR3 contains 15 residues. In DNA form, the CDR3 reads TGTGCCAGCAGCGCTTATAAGTCGGGCCCCGGGGAGCTGTTTTTT. This encodes CASSAYKSGPGELFF.

The V gene is TRBV6-1, the J gene TRBJ2-1; D is uncertain. Between the trimmed V and J ends, which lost 2 bases and 2 bases, there was a span of 22 bases. Per germline, CDR1 MNHNS and CDR2 SASEGT. The CDR3 totals 19 residues. Written as DNA, the CDR3 is TGTGCCAGCAGTGAACTCGTAGGTTTGGCCCGTCACCCCTACAATGAGCAGTTCTTC. It specifies CASSELVGLARHPYNEQFF.

The rearrangement links TRBV2 to TRBJ1-1; D is unclear. Germline V CDR1 and CDR2: SNHLY, FYNNEI. This CDR3 spans 11 amino acids. The V and J ends lost 6 bases and 8 bases respectively, with 10 bases between them. CDR3 sequence reads: CASSPGLEAFF. CDR3 sequence (DNA): TGTGCCAGCAGCCCGGGTTTGGAAGCTTTCTTT.

This CDR3 reads CASSLTGAGQPQHF. CDR3 in DNA: TGTGCCAGCAGCCTTACAGGGGCCGGCCAGCCCCAGCATTTT. The J gene is TRBJ1-5, the V gene TRBV7-9; 7 nucleotides match TRBD1. This CDR3 region has 14 residues. V dropped 5 bases and J dropped 7; count of bases not matched to a gene: 8. Germline CDR1 is SEHNR and CDR2 is FQNEAQ (reference sequence).

This clone was observed a single time. The chain recombines TRBV9 with TRBJ2-1; maybe TRBD1 (6 bases). Germline CDR1 reads SGDLS; CDR2 reads YYNGEE. The V and J ends lost 4 bases and 0 bases respectively, with 11 bases between them. The CDR3 contains 15 residues. The CDR3 DNA reads TGTGCCAGCAGCTCAGGGGCCTTCTCCTACAATGAGCAGTTCTTC. As protein: CASSSGAFSYNEQFF.

V and J are TRBV7-6 and TRBJ2-3; TRBD2 is a possible D gene (6 bases). Between the trimmed V and J ends, which lost 5 bases and 8 bases, there was a span of 14 bases. The germline gives CDR1 SGHVS, CDR2 FNYEAQ. This CDR3 has 13 amino acids. CDR3 in amino acids: CASSPAGSRTQYF. The CDR3 nucleotides read TGTGCCAGCAGCCCCGCCGGGAGTCGTACGCAGTATTTT.

This chain links TRBV28 with TRBJ2-7; D remains ambiguous. From germline, CDR1 is MDHEN and CDR2 SYDVKM. Trimming cost V 6 bases and J 1 base, with 19 bases left between them. CDR3 size: 16 residues. The CDR3 loop is CASSRRGSSPSYEQYF. The CDR3 nucleotides are TGTGCCAGCAGCCGGCGCGGTTCTTCACCTTCCTACGAGCAGTACTTC.

The chain has TRBV6-6 and TRBJ2-7; D may be TRBD2 (6 bases). There are 14 residues in the CDR3. From germline, CDR1 is MNHNY and CDR2 SVGAGI (reference sequence). Between the trimmed V and J ends, which lost 2 bases and 0 bases, there was a span of 8 bases. The CDR3 here is CASSYPGSSYEQYF. In DNA form, the CDR3 reads TGTGCCAGCAGTTACCCCGGGAGCTCCTACGAGCAGTACTTC.

The chain joins TRBV19 to TRBJ2-3, with 12 bases fitting TRBD2. The ends lost 7 bases at V and 2 bases at J; junction bases unmatched: 4. Germline V gene sequence: CDR1 LNHDA, CDR2 SQIVND (reference sequence). This CDR3 has 15 amino acids. CDR3 region: CASTRLAGVTDTQYF. In DNA form, the CDR3 reads TGTGCCAGTACCCGACTAGCGGGAGTCACAGATACGCAGTATTTT.

This chain links TRBV7-2 with TRBJ2-1; no clear D gene. V was clipped by 4 bases and J by 4 bases, with 5 bases between them. The CDR3 contains 12 residues. The germline gives CDR1 SGHTA, CDR2 FQGNSA. The CDR3 loop reads CASSWRYNEQFF. CDR3 nucleotide sequence: TGTGCCAGCAGCTGGCGGTACAATGAGCAGTTCTTC.